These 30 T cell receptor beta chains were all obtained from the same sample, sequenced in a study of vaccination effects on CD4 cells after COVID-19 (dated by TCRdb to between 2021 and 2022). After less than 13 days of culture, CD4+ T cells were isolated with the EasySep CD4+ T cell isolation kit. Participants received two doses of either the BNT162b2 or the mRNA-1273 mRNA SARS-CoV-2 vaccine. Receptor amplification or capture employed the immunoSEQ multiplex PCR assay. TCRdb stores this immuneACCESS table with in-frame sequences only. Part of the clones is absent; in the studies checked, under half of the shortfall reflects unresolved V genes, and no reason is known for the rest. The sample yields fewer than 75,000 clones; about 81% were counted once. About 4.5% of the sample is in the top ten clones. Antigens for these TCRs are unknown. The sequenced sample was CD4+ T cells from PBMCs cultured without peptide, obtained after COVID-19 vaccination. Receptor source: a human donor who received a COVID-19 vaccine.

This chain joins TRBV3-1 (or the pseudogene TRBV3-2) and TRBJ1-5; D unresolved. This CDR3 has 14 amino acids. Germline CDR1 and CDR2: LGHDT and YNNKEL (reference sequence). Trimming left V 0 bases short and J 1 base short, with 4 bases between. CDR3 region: CASSQDRSNQPQHF. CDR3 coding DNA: TGTGCCAGCAGCCAAGATAGAAGCAATCAGCCCCAGCATTTT.

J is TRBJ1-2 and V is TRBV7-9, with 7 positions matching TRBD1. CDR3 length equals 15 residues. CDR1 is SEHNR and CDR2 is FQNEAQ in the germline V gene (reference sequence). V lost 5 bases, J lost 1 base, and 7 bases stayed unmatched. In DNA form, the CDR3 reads TGTGCCAGCAGCCTAACAGGGGATAATAACTATGGCTACACCTTC. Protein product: CASSLTGDNNYGYTF. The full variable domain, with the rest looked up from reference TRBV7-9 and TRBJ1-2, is DTGVSQNPRHKITKRGQNVTFRCDPISEHNRLYWYRQTLGQGPEFLTYFQNEAQLEKSRLLSDRFSAERPKGSFSTLEIQRTEQGDSAMYLCASSLTGDNNYGYTFGSGTRLTVV.

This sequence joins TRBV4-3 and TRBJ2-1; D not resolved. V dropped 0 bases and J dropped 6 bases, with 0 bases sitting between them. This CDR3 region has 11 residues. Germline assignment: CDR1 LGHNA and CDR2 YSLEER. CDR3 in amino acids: CASSQDNEQFF. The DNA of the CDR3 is TGCGCCAGCAGCCAAGACAATGAGCAGTTCTTC.

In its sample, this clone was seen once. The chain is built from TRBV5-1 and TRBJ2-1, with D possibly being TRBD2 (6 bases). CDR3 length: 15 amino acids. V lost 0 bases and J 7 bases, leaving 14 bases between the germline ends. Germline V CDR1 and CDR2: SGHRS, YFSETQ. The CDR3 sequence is CASSLEGRGGNEQFF. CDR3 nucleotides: TGCGCCAGCAGCTTGGAGGGGCGGGGTGGGAATGAGCAGTTCTTC.

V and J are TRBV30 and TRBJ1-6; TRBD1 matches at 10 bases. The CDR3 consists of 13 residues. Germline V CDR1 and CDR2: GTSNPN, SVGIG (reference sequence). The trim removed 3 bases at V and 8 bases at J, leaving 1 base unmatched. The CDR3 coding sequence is TGTGCCTGGAGCGGGACAGGGGATTCACCCCTCCACTTT. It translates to CAWSGTGDSPLHF.

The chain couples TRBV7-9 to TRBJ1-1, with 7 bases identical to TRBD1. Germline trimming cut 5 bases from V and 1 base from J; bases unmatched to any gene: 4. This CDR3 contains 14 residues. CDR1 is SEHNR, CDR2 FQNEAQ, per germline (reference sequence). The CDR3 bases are TGTGCCAGCAGCCCGGGACAGAGGAACACTGAAGCTTTCTTT. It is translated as CASSPGQRNTEAFF. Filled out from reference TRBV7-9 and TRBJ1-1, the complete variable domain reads DTGVSQNPRHKITKRGQNVTFRCDPISEHNRLYWYRQTLGQGPEFLTYFQNEAQLEKSRLLSDRFSAERPKGSFSTLEIQRTEQGDSAMYLCASSPGQRNTEAFFGQGTRLTVV.

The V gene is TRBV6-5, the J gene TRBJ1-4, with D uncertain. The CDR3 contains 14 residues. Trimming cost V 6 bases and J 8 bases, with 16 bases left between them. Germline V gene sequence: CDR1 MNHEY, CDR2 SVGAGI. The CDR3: CASRVRGVSEKLFF. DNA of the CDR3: TGTGCCAGCAGGGTCAGAGGCGTTTCGGAAAAACTGTTTTTT.

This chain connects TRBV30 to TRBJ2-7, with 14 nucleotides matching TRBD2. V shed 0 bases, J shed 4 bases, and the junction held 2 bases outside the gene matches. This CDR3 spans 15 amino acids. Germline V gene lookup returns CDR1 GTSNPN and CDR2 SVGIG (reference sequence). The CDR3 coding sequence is TGTGCCTGGAGTGTAGGGACTAGCGGGAGTTACGAGCAGTACTTC. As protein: CAWSVGTSGSYEQYF.

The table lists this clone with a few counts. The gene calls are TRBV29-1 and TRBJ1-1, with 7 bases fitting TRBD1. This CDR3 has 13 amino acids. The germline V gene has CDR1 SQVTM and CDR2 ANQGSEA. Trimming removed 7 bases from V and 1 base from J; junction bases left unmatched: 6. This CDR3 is CSASGQPNTEAFF. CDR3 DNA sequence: TGCAGCGCCTCGGGACAGCCGAACACTGAAGCTTTCTTT.

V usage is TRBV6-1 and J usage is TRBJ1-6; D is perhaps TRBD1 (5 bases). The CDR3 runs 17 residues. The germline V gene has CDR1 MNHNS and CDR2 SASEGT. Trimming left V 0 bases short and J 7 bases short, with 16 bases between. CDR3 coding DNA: TGTGCCAGCAGTGAAGCCCGGGGGAAGGGTTGGAATTCACCCCTCCACTTT. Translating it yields CASSEARGKGWNSPLHF.

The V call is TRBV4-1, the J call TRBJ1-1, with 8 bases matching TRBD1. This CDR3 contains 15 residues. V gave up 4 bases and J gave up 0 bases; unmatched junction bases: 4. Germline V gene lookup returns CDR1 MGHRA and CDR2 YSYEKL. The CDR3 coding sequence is TGCGCCAGCAGCCGGCAGGGGGCGGTGAACACTGAAGCTTTCTTT. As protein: CASSRQGAVNTEAFF.

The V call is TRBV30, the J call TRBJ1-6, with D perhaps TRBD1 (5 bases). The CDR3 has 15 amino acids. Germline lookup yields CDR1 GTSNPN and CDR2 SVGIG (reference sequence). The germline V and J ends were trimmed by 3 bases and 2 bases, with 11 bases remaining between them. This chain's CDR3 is CAWRAGGTYNSPLHF. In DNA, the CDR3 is TGTGCCTGGAGGGCCGGGGGGACCTATAATTCACCCCTCCACTTT. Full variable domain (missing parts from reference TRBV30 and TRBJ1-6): SQTIHQWPATLVQPVGSPLSLECTVEGTSNPNLYWYRQAAGRGLQLLFYSVGIGQISSEVPQNLSASRPQDRQFILSSKKLLLSDSGFYLCAWRAGGTYNSPLHFGNGTRLTVT.

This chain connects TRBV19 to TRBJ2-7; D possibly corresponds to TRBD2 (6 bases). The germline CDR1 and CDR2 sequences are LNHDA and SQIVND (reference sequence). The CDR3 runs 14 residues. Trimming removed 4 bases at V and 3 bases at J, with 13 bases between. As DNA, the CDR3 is TGTGCCAGTAGTAGGCGGACTACCTTCTACGAGCAGTACTTC. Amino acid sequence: CASSRRTTFYEQYF.

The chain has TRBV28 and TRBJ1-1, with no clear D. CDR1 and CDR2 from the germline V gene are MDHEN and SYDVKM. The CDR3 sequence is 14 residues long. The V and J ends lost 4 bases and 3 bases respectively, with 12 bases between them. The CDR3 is CASSSSGLDTEAFF. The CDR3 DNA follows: TGTGCCAGCAGTTCGTCCGGGCTAGACACTGAAGCTTTCTTT.

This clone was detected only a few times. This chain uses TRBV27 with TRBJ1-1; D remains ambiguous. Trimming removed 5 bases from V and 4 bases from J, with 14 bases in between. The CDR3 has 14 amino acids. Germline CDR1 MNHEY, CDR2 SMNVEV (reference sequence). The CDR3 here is CASSPISALTEAFF. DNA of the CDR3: TGTGCCAGCAGTCCTATCTCAGCCCTCACTGAAGCTTTCTTT.

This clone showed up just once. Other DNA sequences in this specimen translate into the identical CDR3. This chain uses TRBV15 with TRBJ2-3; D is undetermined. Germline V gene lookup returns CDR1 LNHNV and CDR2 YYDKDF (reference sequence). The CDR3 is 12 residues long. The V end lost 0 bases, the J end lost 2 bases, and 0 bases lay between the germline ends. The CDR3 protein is CATSRDTDTQYF. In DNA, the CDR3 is TGTGCCACCAGCAGAGACACAGATACGCAGTATTTT.

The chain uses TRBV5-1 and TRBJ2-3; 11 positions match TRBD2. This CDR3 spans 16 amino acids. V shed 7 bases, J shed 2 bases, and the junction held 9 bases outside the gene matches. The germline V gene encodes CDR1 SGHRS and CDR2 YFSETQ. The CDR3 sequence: CASHQGTSGPTDTQYF. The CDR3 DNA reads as TGCGCCAGCCACCAGGGGACTAGCGGACCCACAGATACGCAGTATTTT.

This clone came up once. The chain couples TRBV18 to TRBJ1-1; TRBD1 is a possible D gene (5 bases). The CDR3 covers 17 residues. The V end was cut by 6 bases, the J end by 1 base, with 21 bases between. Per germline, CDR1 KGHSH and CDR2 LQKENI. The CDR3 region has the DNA TGTGCCAGCTCCCCAACAGGTTCCGGTCCGGCGAACACTGAAGCTTTCTTT. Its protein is CASSPTGSGPANTEAFF.

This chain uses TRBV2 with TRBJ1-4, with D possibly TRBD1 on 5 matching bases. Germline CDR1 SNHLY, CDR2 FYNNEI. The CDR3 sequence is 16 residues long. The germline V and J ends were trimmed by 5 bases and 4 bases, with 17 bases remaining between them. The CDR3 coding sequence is TGTGCCAGCAGTCGAACCGGGGCTGAATTTAATGAAAAACTGTTTTTT. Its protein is CASSRTGAEFNEKLFF.

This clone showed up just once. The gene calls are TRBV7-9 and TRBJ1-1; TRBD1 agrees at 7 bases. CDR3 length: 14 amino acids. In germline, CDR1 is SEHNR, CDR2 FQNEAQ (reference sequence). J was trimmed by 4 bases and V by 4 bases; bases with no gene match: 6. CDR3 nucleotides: TGTGCCAGCAGCTCGACGACAGGGAGCACTGAAGCTTTCTTT. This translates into CASSSTTGSTEAFF.

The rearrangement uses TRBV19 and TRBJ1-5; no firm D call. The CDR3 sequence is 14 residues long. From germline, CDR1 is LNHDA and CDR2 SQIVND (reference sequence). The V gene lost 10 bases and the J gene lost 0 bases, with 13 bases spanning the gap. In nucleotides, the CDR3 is TGTGCCAACCAGAGCACGGTTAGCAATCAGCCCCAGCATTTT. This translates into CANQSTVSNQPQHF.

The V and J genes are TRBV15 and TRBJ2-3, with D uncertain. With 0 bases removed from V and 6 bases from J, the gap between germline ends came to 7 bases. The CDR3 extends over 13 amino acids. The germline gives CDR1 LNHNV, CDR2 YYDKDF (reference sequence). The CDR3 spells CATSRDLGDTQYF. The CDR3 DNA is TGTGCCACCAGCAGAGATCTAGGGGATACGCAGTATTTT.

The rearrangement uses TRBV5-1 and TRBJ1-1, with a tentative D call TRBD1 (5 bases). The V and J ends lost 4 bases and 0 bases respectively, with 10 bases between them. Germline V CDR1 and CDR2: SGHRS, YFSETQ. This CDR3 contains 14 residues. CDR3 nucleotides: TGCGCCAGCAGCGCGGGGGGAATGAACACTGAAGCTTTCTTT. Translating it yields CASSAGGMNTEAFF.

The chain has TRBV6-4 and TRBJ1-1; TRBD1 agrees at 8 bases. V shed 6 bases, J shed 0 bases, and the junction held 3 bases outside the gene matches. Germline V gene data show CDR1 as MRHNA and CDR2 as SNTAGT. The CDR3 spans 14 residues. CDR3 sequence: CASRGTGLNTEAFF. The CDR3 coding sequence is TGTGCCAGCAGAGGGACAGGATTGAACACTGAAGCTTTCTTT.

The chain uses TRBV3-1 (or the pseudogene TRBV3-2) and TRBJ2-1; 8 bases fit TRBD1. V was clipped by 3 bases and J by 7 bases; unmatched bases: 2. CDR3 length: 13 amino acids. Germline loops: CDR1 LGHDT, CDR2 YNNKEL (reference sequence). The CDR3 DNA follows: TGTGCCAGCAGCCAGTGGACAGGGAATGAGCAGTTCTTC. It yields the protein CASSQWTGNEQFF.

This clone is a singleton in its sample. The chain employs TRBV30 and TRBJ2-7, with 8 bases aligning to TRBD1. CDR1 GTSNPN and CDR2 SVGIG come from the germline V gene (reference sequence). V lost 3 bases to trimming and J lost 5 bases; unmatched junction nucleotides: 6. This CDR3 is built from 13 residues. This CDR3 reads CAWSRTGQHEQYF. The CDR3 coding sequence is TGTGCCTGGAGCCGGACAGGGCAACACGAGCAGTACTTC.

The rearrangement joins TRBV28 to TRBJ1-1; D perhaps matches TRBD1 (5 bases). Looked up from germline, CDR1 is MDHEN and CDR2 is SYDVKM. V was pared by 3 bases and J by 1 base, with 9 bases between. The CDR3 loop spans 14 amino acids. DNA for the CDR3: TGTGCCAGCAGTTTGTCCACAGGGAACACTGAAGCTTTCTTT. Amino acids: CASSLSTGNTEAFF.

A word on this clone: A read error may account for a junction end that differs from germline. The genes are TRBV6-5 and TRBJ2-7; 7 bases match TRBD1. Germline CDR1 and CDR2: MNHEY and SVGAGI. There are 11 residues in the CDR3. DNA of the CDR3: TGTGCCAGCAGTCAGGGGGACAGCCAACACTTC. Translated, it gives CASSQGDSQHF.

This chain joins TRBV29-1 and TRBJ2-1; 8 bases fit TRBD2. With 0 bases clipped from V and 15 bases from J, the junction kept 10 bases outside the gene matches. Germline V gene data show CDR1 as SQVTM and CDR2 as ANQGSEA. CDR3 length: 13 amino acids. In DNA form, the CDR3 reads TGCAGCGTTGAAGACGGGGTAAGCGGGGGACTGTTCTTC. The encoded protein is CSVEDGVSGGLFF.

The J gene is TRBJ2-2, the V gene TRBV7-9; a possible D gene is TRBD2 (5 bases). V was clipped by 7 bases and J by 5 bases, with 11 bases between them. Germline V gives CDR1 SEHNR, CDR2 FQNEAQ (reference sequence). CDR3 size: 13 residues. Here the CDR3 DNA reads TGTGCCAGCATGGGAGCCGGAACCGGGGAGCTGTTTTTT. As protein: CASMGAGTGELFF.